This T cell receptor (beta chain) is drawn from a study of OX40 agonist ivuxolimab in advanced cancers. Overall study: Given to patients was ivuxolimab, an agonistic anti-OX40 (CD134) antibody.

Germline lookup yields CDR1 SGHAT and CDR2 FQNNGV. The CDR3 sequence is 14 residues long. Trimming took 5 bases from V and 3 from J, leaving 14 bases between them. TCRdb's table, derived via immunoSEQ multiplex PCR, lists solely in-frame clones and lacks some. The sample holds more than 45,000 clones; approximately 90% are singletons and the top ten take under 20%. This TCR was sampled from an adult with an advanced solid tumor such as melanoma, head and neck, liver or kidney cancer. The chain employs TRBV11-2 and TRBJ2-7, with D possibly matching TRBD2 (7 bases). The sample was CD4+ or CD8+ T cells sorted from blood, taken in a trial of the OX40 agonist ivuxolimab. The CDR3 region has the DNA TGTGCCAGCAGCGCGGGGGCTGGTTTCTACGAGCAGTACTTC. The encoded protein is CASSAGAGFYEQYF.